This is a list of T cell receptor beta chains from one sample in a study of shared T cell receptors in the human thymus. Profiling relied on immunoSEQ multiplex PCR, and the TCRdb table lists in-frame clones only, not all of them. The sample lists some 700,000 clones; approximately 85% were seen once. These data were likewise used in another study, on human thymus T cells.

The material sequenced was thymocytes. Receptor source: a girl less than two years old with a congenital heart defect. CDR3s include the opening cysteine and the closing phenylalanine or tryptophan. The D gene is left open where the match is weak. Clone size, where shown, is once, few, many, or a class for clones that have expanded.

-	TRBV7-8	TRBJ2-1	TRBD2	TGTGCCAGCAGCCTCCTACCAACTAGCGGGGGAGACAATGAGCAGTTCTTC	CASSLLPTSGGDNEQFF
-	TRBV27	TRBJ1-2	-	TGTGCCAGCAGTTTAAGTGTGCGGGGTTGGCCGTATGGCTACACCTTC	CASSLSVRGWPYGYTF
-	TRBV27	TRBJ2-1	-	TGTGCCAGCAGTTTGAAGTATGAACTAGCTAGGGACAATGAGCAGTTCTTC	CASSLKYELARDNEQFF
-	TRBV6-6	TRBJ1-4	-	TGTGCCAGCAGACCACCACTACAGGGTCAGGAAAAACTGTTTTTT	CASRPPLQGQEKLFF
-	TRBV13	TRBJ2-5	-	TGTGCCAGCAGCCACGACAGGGAGGAAGCCTGGGAGACCCAGTACTTC	CASSHDREEAWETQYF
-	TRBV7-9	TRBJ1-1	TRBD1	TGTGCCAGCAGCTCCGGGGGTCGGGACAGGGACATCACTTACACTGAAGCTTTCTTT	CASSSGGRDRDITYTEAFF
-	TRBV2	TRBJ2-2	-	TGTGCCAGCAGTGAAACAACCGGGGAGCTGTTTTTT	CASSETTGELFF
-	TRBV4-1	TRBJ1-1	-	TGCGCCAGCAGCCGCGGGGGGGGGACTGAAGCTTTCTTT	CASSRGGGTEAFF
-	TRBV15	TRBJ1-2	TRBD1	TGTGCCACCAGCAGAGGGGACAGGGGAGGCTATGGCTACACCTTC	CATSRGDRGGYGYTF
-	TRBV5-1	TRBJ2-3	-	TGCGCCAGCAGCTTGGCTTTTGACAGGAGAGCTCCCGCGGGTCGCACAGATACGCAGTATTTT	CASSLAFDRRAPAGRTDTQYF
-	TRBV7-9	TRBJ1-3	-	TGTGCCAGCAGCTCTAAAGCGGTCGACAAGTCTGGAAACACCATATATTTT	CASSSKAVDKSGNTIYF
-	TRBV6-5	TRBJ1-2	-	TGTGCCAGCAGTCGGACACCGCACGGAGATGGCTACACCTTC	CASSRTPHGDGYTF
-	TRBV27	TRBJ2-1	TRBD1	TGTGCCAGCCGAACACTAACGCAAAGACAGGGCATGGGTGAGCAGTTCTTC	CASRTLTQRQGMGEQFF
-	TRBV27	TRBJ1-6	TRBD1	TGTGCCAGCAGTTTCTCCGGACAGGAGAATTCACCCCTCCACTTT	CASSFSGQENSPLHF
-	TRBV6-1	TRBJ1-1	-	TGTGGGGGGGGCAGGGCAGTTGACACTGAAGCTTTCTTT	CGGGRAVDTEAFF
-	TRBV29-1	TRBJ1-4	-	TGCAGCGTTGAGACAGGATCTGCAACTAATGAAAAACTGTTTTTT	CSVETGSATNEKLFF
-	TRBV29-1	TRBJ1-1	TRBD1	TGCAGCGTTGAAGAGGGGACAGAGTTGGGCACTGAAGCTTTCTTT	CSVEEGTELGTEAFF
once	TRBV27	TRBJ2-1	-	TGTGCCAGTTTCCCCGGGGGGCCGGTCTACAATGAGCAGTTCTTC	CASFPGGPVYNEQFF
-	TRBV7-2	TRBJ1-2	TRBD1	TGTGCCAGCAGACAGAAGCAGGGGGCCTATGGCTACACCTTC	CASRQKQGAYGYTF
few	TRBV5-1	TRBJ1-1	TRBD1	TGCGCCAGCAGCAAAGAAAGGGACAGCCCGATGAACACTGAAGCTTTCTTT	CASSKERDSPMNTEAFF
once	TRBV15	TRBJ2-5	-	TGTGCCACCAGCAGTTCTGAGCAGGGACAAGAGACCCAGTACTTC	CATSSSEQGQETQYF
once	TRBV27	TRBJ1-1	-	TGTGCCAGCAGTCAACGACAGTATCACACTGAAGCTTTCTTT	CASSQRQYHTEAFF
-	TRBV27	TRBJ1-1	TRBD1	TGTGCCAGCAGTTTAGCTCGCGCAGGGGGAGAATGGACTGAAGCTTTCTTT	CASSLARAGGEWTEAFF
-	TRBV6-5	TRBJ1-6	-	TGTGCCAGCAGTTACAGTCGACAGACCCTCCACTTT	CASSYSRQTLHF
-	TRBV28	TRBJ1-2	TRBD1	TGTGCCAGCAGTTTCGCGTCCCCCGGGACAGGGAGGAATGGCTACACCTTC	CASSFASPGTGRNGYTF
-	TRBV5-1	TRBJ1-1	-	TGCGCCAGCAGCTCGACACAGGGACCGAACACTGAAGCTTTCTTT	CASSSTQGPNTEAFF
-	TRBV18	TRBJ1-6	TRBD1	TGTGCCAGCTCACCCACACAGGGGAATTCACCCCTCCACTTT	CASSPTQGNSPLHF
-	TRBV29-1	TRBJ1-1	-	TGCAGCGTGGGGGGTAGGGTAACTGAAGCTTTCTTT	CSVGGRVTEAFF
-	TRBV18	TRBJ1-3	-	TGTGCCAGCTCACCACCGCGTCATTGTCGCGAGCTAGGAAACACCATATATTTT	CASSPPRHCRELGNTIYF
-	TRBV5-6	TRBJ1-2	-	TGTGCCAGCAGCTTGGATTCCGCGCCCCTGGTCGCTAACTATGGCTACACCTTC	CASSLDSAPLVANYGYTF
-	TRBV30	TRBJ2-5	-	TGTGCCTGGAGCCCCGAGGGAGCGGGTCATTACCAAGAGACCCAGTACTTC	CAWSPEGAGHYQETQYF
-	TRBV7-2	TRBJ2-5	-	TGTGCCAGCAGCTTATCGGTAGGCCCGAGGGAGCAGTACTTC	CASSLSVGPREQYF
-	TRBV29-1	TRBJ1-1	-	TGCAGCGTTGGGTTGGGCCATAACACTGAAGCTTTCTTT	CSVGLGHNTEAFF
-	TRBV6-6	TRBJ1-6	-	TGTGCCAGCAGTTACTCGAGTGTTAATTCACCCCTCCACTTT	CASSYSSVNSPLHF
-	TRBV2	TRBJ1-5	TRBD1	TGTGCCAGCAGTGGCATACAGGGGTACAATCAGCCCCAGCATTTT	CASSGIQGYNQPQHF
-	TRBV7-9	TRBJ1-2	-	TGTGCCAGCAGCCCCAAGACCGGGACACCTGCTAACTATGGCTACACCTTC	CASSPKTGTPANYGYTF
once	TRBV6-6	TRBJ1-3	-	TGTGCCAGCGGAGGCCAGTCTGGAAACACCATATATTTT	CASGGQSGNTIYF
-	TRBV9	TRBJ1-3	-	TGTGCCAGCAGCGCGCAGGAAAACTCTGGAAACACCATATATTTT	CASSAQENSGNTIYF
-	TRBV18	TRBJ1-2	TRBD1	TGTGCCAGCTCACTCCCGGGACAGGGGACCTATGGCTACACCTTC	CASSLPGQGTYGYTF
-	TRBV10-2	TRBJ2-6	TRBD1	TGCGCCAGCATACCCTCAGGGGGCTGGGCCAACGTCCTGACTTTC	CASIPSGGWANVLTF
-	TRBV6-5	TRBJ2-2	-	TGTGCCAGCAGTTACGCGGGGGCCACCGGGGAGCTGTTTTTT	CASSYAGATGELFF
-	TRBV2	TRBJ2-1	-	TGTGCCAGCAGTGAGTCCGTTAGCGTACCGTACAATGAGCAGTTCTTC	CASSESVSVPYNEQFF
-	TRBV4-3	TRBJ2-7	-	TGCGCCAGCAGCCAACTCGGGGGGCCGACCTACGAGCAGTACTTC	CASSQLGGPTYEQYF
-	TRBV2	TRBJ2-7	-	TGTGCCAGCAGTGGACAGCACCAGCCGCATGGCTCCTACGAGCAGTACTTC	CASSGQHQPHGSYEQYF
-	TRBV2	TRBJ2-7	TRBD2	TGTGCCAGCACCTCGGGAAAGCGGGGGCCCTCCTACGAGCAGTACTTC	CASTSGKRGPSYEQYF
-	TRBV6-1	TRBJ1-2	-	TGTGCCAGTTATTCAGGGAACTATGGCTACACCTTC	CASYSGNYGYTF
-	TRBV7-2	TRBJ1-2	TRBD1	TGTGCCAGCGAGAAACAGGGGGCAGTAGAAGATGGCTACACCTTC	CASEKQGAVEDGYTF
-	TRBV27	TRBJ1-6	-	TGTGCCAGCAGCTTCCTCCTGACAGGCAATAATTCACCCCTCCACTTT	CASSFLLTGNNSPLHF
-	TRBV29-1	TRBJ2-6	-	TGCAGCTATCCTTTTCCCCGTGCAGGAAGCTCTGGGGCCAACGTCCTGACTTTC	CSYPFPRAGSSGANVLTF
-	TRBV4-2	TRBJ2-1	-	TGTGCCAGCAGCCCGGAACGGGGTGAGCAGTTCTTC	CASSPERGEQFF
-	TRBV6-5	TRBJ1-2	-	TGTGCCAGCAGACAATCCCGACAGGTCTTCTATGGCTACACCTTC	CASRQSRQVFYGYTF
-	TRBV7-9	TRBJ1-1	-	TGTGCCAGCAGCTCAACAGGGTACACTGAAGCTTTCTTT	CASSSTGYTEAFF
-	TRBV9	TRBJ2-3	-	TGTGCCAGCAGCCGAGGGGGTGCCTGCACAGATACGCAGTATTTT	CASSRGGACTDTQYF
-	TRBV28	TRBJ1-1	-	TGTGCCAGCAGCTGGCTCCTAGGAGGCGTGCGGACTGAAGCTTTCTTT	CASSWLLGGVRTEAFF
-	TRBV16	TRBJ2-3	TRBD2	TGTGCCAGCAGCCAAGAGCGGGGGTATACAGATACGCAGTATTTT	CASSQERGYTDTQYF
-	TRBV5-1	TRBJ1-6	-	TGCGCCAGCAGCTTGCCAGAGCTTAGCAATAATTCACCCCTCCACTTT	CASSLPELSNNSPLHF
-	TRBV5-5	TRBJ2-7	TRBD1	TGTGCCAGCAGCTTGGCTAAACCACCAGGGGGCGGGTGCCCTTCCTACGAGCAGTACTTC	CASSLAKPPGGGCPSYEQYF
once	TRBV27	TRBJ1-1	TRBD1	TGTGCCAGCAGTACCGATCAGACAGGGACTGAAGCTTTCTTT	CASSTDQTGTEAFF